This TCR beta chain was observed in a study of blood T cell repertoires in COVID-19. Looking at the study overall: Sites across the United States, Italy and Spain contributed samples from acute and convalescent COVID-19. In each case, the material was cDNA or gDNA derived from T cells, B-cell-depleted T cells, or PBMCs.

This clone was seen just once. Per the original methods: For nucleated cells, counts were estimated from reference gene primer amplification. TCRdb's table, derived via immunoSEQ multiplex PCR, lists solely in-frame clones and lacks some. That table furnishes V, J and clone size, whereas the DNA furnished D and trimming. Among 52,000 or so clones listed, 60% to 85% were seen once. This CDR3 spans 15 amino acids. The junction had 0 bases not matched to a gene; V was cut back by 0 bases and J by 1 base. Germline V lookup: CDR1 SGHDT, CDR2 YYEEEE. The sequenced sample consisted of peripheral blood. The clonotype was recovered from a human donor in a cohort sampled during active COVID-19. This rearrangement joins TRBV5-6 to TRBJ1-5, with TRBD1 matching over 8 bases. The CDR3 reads CASSLGQGSNQPQHF. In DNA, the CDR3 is TGTGCCAGCAGCTTGGGACAGGGGAGCAATCAGCCCCAGCATTTT.